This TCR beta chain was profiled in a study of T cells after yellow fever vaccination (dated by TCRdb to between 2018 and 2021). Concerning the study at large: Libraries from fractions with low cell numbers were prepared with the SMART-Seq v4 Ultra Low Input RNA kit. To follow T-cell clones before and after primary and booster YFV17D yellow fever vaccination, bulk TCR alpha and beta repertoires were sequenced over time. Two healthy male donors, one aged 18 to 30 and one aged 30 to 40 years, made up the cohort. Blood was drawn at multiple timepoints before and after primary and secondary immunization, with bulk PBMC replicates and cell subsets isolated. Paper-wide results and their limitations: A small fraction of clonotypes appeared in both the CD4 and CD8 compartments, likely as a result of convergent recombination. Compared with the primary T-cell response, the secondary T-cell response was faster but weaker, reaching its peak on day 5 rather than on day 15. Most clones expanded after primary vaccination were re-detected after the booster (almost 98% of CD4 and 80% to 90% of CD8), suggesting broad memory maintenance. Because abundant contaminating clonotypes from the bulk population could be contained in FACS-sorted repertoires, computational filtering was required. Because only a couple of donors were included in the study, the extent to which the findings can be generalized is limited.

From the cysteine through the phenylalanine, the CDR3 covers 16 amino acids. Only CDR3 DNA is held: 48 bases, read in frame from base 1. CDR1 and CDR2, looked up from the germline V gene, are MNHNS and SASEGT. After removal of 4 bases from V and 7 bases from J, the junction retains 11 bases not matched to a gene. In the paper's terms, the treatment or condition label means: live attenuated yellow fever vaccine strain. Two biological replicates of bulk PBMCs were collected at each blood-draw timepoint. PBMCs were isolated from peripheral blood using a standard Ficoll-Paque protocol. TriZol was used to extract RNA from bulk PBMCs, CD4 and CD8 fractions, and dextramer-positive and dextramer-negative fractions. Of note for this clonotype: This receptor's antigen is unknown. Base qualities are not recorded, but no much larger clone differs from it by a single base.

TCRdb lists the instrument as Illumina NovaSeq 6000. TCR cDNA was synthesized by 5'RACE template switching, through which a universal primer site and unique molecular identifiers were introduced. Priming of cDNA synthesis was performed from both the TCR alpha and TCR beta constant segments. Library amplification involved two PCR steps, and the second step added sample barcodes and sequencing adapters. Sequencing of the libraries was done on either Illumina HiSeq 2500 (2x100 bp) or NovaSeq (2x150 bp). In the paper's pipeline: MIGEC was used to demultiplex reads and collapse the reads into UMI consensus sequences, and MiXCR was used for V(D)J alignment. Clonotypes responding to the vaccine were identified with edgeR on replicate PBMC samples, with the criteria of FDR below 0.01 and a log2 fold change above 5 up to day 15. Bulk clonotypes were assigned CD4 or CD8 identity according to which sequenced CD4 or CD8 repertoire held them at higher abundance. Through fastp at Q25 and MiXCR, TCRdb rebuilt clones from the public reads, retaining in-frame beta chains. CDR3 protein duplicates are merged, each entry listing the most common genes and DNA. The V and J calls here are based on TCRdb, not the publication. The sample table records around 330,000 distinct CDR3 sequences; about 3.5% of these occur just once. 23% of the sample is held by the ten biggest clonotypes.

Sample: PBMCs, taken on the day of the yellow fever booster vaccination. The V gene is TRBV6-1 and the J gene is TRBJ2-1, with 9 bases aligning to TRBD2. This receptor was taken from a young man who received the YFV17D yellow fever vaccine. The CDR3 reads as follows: CASSGLGSGGPNEQFF. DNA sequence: TGTGCCAGCAGTGGTTTGGGTAGCGGGGGACCTAATGAGCAGTTCTTC.